This is a list of T cell receptor beta chains from one sample in a study of tumor and adjacent non-tumor tissue in lung cancer. TCRdb redid the calling of the multiplex PCR reads with MiXCR, one entry per CDR3 protein. The repertoire has over 100,000 distinct CDR3 sequences, over 55% of them found once; the top ten carry 15% to 20%. The sequencing input was distant non-tumor lung tissue. The receptors were gathered from a man between 60 and 75 years old with non-small cell lung cancer. The CDR3 runs from the conserved cysteine through the conserved F or W. The order of the fields is D gene, V gene, J gene, clone size, CDR3 protein, CDR3 DNA. D genes are given only for firm matches. Clone size is stated in some rows and not others, as once, few, many or a class when expanded.

d_call: NA
v_call: TRBV5-8
j_call: TRBJ1-1
clone_size: many
cdr3_aa: CASRRGPNTEAFF
cdr3_nt: TGTGCCAGCAGGAGAGGACCGAACACTGAAGCTTTCTTT

d_call: NA
v_call: TRBV20-1
j_call: TRBJ2-7
clone_size: NA
cdr3_aa: CSADPGQSYEQYF
cdr3_nt: TGCAGTGCTGATCCGGGACAATCCTACGAGCAGTACTTC

d_call: NA
v_call: TRBV19
j_call: TRBJ2-7
clone_size: NA
cdr3_aa: CASSPQSRLVGMYF
cdr3_nt: TGTGCCAGTAGTCCCCAGAGTCGACTAGTCGGCATGTACTTC

d_call: NA
v_call: TRBV7-9
j_call: TRBJ2-3
clone_size: NA
cdr3_aa: CARSLLGTNTDTQYF
cdr3_nt: TGTGCCAGGAGCTTATTAGGGACAAACACAGATACGCAGTATTTT

d_call: TRBD2
v_call: TRBV4-1
j_call: TRBJ2-1
clone_size: NA
cdr3_aa: CVSSQGLAGGENEQCF
cdr3_nt: TGCGTCAGCAGCCAAGGACTAGCGGGGGGGGAGAATGAGCAGTGCTTC

d_call: TRBD2
v_call: TRBV7-9
j_call: TRBJ2-5
clone_size: many
cdr3_aa: CASSVGLAGVWQETQYF
cdr3_nt: TGTGCCAGCAGCGTAGGACTAGCGGGAGTATGGCAAGAGACCCAGTACTTC

d_call: NA
v_call: TRBV5-1
j_call: TRBJ1-2
clone_size: many
cdr3_aa: CASSPYPAASGYTF
cdr3_nt: TGCGCCAGCAGCCCTTACCCGGCAGCGTCTGGCTACACCTTC

d_call: TRBD2
v_call: TRBV11-3
j_call: TRBJ2-7
clone_size: NA
cdr3_aa: CATRRASGSSYKQYF
cdr3_nt: TGTGCCACTAGAAGGGCTAGCGGGAGCTCCTACAAGCAGTACTTC

d_call: NA
v_call: TRBV4-2
j_call: TRBJ2-5
clone_size: NA
cdr3_aa: CASSQADQLQETQYF
cdr3_nt: TGTGCCAGCAGCCAAGCGGATCAGCTTCAGGAGACCCAGTACTTC

d_call: NA
v_call: TRBV18
j_call: TRBJ2-3
clone_size: many
cdr3_aa: CASSGRTGSTDTQYF
cdr3_nt: TGTGCCAGCTCAGGAAGAACAGGGAGCACAGATACGCAGTATTTT

d_call: TRBD2
v_call: TRBV11-2
j_call: TRBJ2-3
clone_size: NA
cdr3_aa: CASSLFATTSAMRVTDTQYF
cdr3_nt: TGTGCCAGCAGCTTATTTGCCACGACTAGCGCGATGAGGGTTACAGATACGCAGTATTTT

d_call: TRBD1
v_call: TRBV7-9
j_call: TRBJ1-1
clone_size: NA
cdr3_aa: CASSLDRVGEAFF
cdr3_nt: TGTGCCAGCAGCCTCGACAGGGTAGGTGAAGCCTTCTTT

d_call: TRBD2
v_call: TRBV2
j_call: TRBJ2-1
clone_size: NA
cdr3_aa: CACSGLVIEQFF
cdr3_nt: TGTGCCTGCAGTGGACTAGTAATTGAGCAGTTCTTC

d_call: NA
v_call: TRBV6-2/TRBV6-3
j_call: TRBJ2-3
clone_size: NA
cdr3_aa: CASTSLPHTDTQYF
cdr3_nt: TGTGCCAGCACGTCTCTTCCCCACACAGATACGCAGTATTTT

d_call: TRBD2
v_call: TRBV11-3
j_call: TRBJ2-1
clone_size: NA
cdr3_aa: CASTLGLAGPTERFF
cdr3_nt: TGTGCCAGCACCTTAGGACTAGCGGGACCCACTGAGCGGTTCTTC